These 14 T cell receptor beta chains came from one sample sequenced in a study of human T cells and chemical hapten exposure. Each CDR3 protein gets one entry after TCRdb re-called the RACE reads with MiXCR. The table has some 360,000 distinct CDR3 sequences, approximately 5.1% seen once; the top ten hold 2% to 3%. The sample's time point: pre-sensitization, week 0. Treatment described: therapeutic diphenylcyclopropenone sensitization with weekly scalp DPC. The sequencing used whole blood, collected in connection with sensitization to the hapten diphenylcyclopropenone (DPC). All receptors come from a woman between 50 and 59 years old with alopecia areata. Some clones in this sample may be carry-over from other donors' samples.

This clonotype was recorded a few times. The chain combines TRBV27 with TRBJ1-6; no reliable D call. The germline CDR1 and CDR2 sequences are MNHEY and SMNVEV (reference sequence). The V gene lost 3 bases and the J gene lost 7 bases, with 10 bases spanning the gap. This CDR3 is 14 amino acids long. The CDR3 is CASSLQSSNSPLHF. In nucleotides, the CDR3 is TGTGCCAGCAGTTTGCAGTCTTCGAATTCACCCCTCCACTTT.

The rearrangement links TRBV10-3 to TRBJ1-2, with unresolved D. Germline CDR1 is ENHRY and CDR2 is SYGVKD. The V gene lost 3 bases and the J gene lost 0 bases, with 8 bases spanning the gap. The CDR3 extends over 14 amino acids. The chain's CDR3 is CAISDLNTNYGYTF. In nucleotides, the CDR3 is TGTGCCATCAGTGACTTGAATACTAACTATGGCTACACCTTC.

This clonotype was seen a few times. The chain links TRBV6-2 or TRBV6-3 to TRBJ2-7, with no clear D. V was trimmed by 3 bases and J by 12 bases, leaving 12 bases between them. Germline V CDR1 and CDR2: MNHEY, SVGEGT. The length of the CDR3 is 11 residues. The CDR3 DNA follows: TGTGCCAGCAGTTATTCTCTAGACCGGTACTTC. It encodes CASSYSLDRYF.

This clonotype was detected many times. This rearrangement joins TRBV7-9 to TRBJ2-1, with a possible D match to TRBD2 (6 bases). V was clipped by 3 bases and J by 2 bases, with 14 bases between them. The germline CDR1 and CDR2 sequences are SEHNR and FQNEAQ (reference sequence). This CDR3 comprises 16 residues. The CDR3 DNA sequence: TGTGCCAGCAGCTTTGGTAGCGGCAGCGCCTACAATGAGCAGTTCTTC. Translating it yields CASSFGSGSAYNEQFF.

Ten or more counts support this clonotype. The chain is built from TRBV12-3 or TRBV12-4 and TRBJ1-3; the match to TRBD1 covers 8 bases. The CDR3 has 15 residues. V was pared by 5 bases and J by 6 bases, with 9 bases of the junction left unmatched. CDR3 nucleotide sequence: TGTGCCAGCAGTCCGACAGGGGTTGTATTAAACACCATATATTTT. This translates into CASSPTGVVLNTIYF.

This clonotype has only a few counts. The chain recombines TRBV20-1 with TRBJ2-3; tentatively, D is TRBD2 (6 bases). The germline V and J ends were trimmed by 5 bases and 4 bases, with 13 bases remaining between them. The CDR3 length is 13 residues. Germline V CDR1 and CDR2: DFQATT, SNEGSKA (reference sequence). CDR3 DNA: TGCAGTGCTGAACTAGGCGGGGCAGATACGCAGTATTTT. This encodes CSAELGGADTQYF.

This chain connects TRBV5-1 to TRBJ1-2; D possibly corresponds to TRBD1 (6 bases). CDR1 and CDR2 (germline): SGHRS, YFSETQ. The CDR3 contains 16 residues. Trimming took off 0 bases at V and 0 bases at J, with 12 bases between the two ends. CDR3 protein: CASSLGTATPNYGYTF. In DNA, the CDR3 is TGCGCCAGCAGCTTGGGGACAGCGACTCCTAACTATGGCTACACCTTC.

This clonotype was counted ten times or more. V gene TRBV20-1 combines with J gene TRBJ2-1; TRBD2 matches 13 bases. V shed 5 bases, J shed 8 bases, and the junction held 12 bases outside the gene matches. The CDR3 runs 16 residues. Germline V gives CDR1 DFQATT, CDR2 SNEGSKA (reference sequence). This CDR3 is CSAPRGTSGKGYEQFF. The CDR3 DNA sequence: TGCAGTGCTCCAAGGGGGACTAGCGGGAAAGGATATGAGCAGTTCTTC.

This clonotype came up a few times. The chain recombines TRBV7-8 with TRBJ2-7; D gene unclear. The length of the CDR3 is 14 residues. CDR1 and CDR2 from the germline V gene are SGHVS and FQNEAQ. Deletions cut 0 bases from V and 2 bases from J, with 8 bases between. CDR3 DNA sequence: TGTGCCAGCAGCTTAGCGGTGGGTGCCTACGAGCAGTACTTC. Translation gives CASSLAVGAYEQYF.

In this sample, this clonotype turned up many times. The chain recombines TRBV3-1 with TRBJ1-5; D is undetermined. Trimming left V 3 bases short and J 4 bases short, with 7 bases between. There are 13 residues in the CDR3. From germline, CDR1 is LGHDT and CDR2 YNNKEL (reference sequence). The CDR3 DNA reads as TGTGCCAGCAGCCAGAGCTTTAATCAGCCCCAGCATTTT. Translating gives CASSQSFNQPQHF.

This clonotype was counted many times. The chain recombines TRBV27 with TRBJ1-4; D is undetermined. Looked up from germline, CDR1 is MNHEY and CDR2 is SMNVEV (reference sequence). Trimming took off 8 bases at V and 5 bases at J, with 3 bases between the two ends. This CDR3 is built from 10 residues. In nucleotides, the CDR3 is TGTGCCAGCGGAAATGAAAAACTGTTTTTT. Its translation: CASGNEKLFF.

This clonotype was seen a few times. This chain uses TRBV28 with TRBJ1-2; D is possibly TRBD1 (6 bases). The CDR3 has 15 amino acids. V shed 6 bases and J shed 1 base, with 15 bases lying between them. The germline V gene has CDR1 MDHEN and CDR2 SYDVKM. CDR3: CASRGPGHNNYGYTF. The DNA for the CDR3 is TGTGCCAGCAGGGGACCGGGACACAATAACTATGGCTACACCTTC.

This chain joins TRBV6-1 and TRBJ1-1, with D maybe TRBD1 (5 bases). Germline V gives CDR1 MNHNS, CDR2 SASEGT. The CDR3 is 13 amino acids. Trimming removed 9 bases at V and 2 bases at J, with 13 bases between. In DNA form, the CDR3 reads TGTGCCAGTCTAAGGGGAGCTAACACTGAAGCTTTCTTT. Its protein is CASLRGANTEAFF.

V usage is TRBV20-1 and J usage is TRBJ1-2; the D is unclear. The length of the CDR3 is 12 residues. CDR1 and CDR2 from the germline V gene are DFQATT and SNEGSKA (reference sequence). CDR3 amino acids: CTIRPPGYGYTF. The CDR3 DNA reads as TGCACCATAAGGCCCCCGGGATATGGCTACACCTTC.